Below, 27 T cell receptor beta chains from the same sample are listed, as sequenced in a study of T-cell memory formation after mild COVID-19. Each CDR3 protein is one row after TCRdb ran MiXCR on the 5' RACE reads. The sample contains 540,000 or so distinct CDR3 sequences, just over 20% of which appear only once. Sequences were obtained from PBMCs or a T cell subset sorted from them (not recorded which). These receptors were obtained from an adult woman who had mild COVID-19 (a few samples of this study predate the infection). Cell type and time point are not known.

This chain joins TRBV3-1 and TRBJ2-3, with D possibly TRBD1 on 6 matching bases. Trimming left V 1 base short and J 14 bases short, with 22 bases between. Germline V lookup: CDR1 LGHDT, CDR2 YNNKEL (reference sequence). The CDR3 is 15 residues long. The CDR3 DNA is TGTGCCAGCAGCCAAGTTCTCTTGAAGGGGGTGTTGGTGTATTTT. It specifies CASSQVLLKGVLVYF.

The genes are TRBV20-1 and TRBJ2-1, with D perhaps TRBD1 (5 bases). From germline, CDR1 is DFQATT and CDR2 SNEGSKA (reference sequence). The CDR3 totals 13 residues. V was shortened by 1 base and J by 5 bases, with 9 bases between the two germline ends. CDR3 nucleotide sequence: TGCAGTGCTAGAGTCGTAGGGGACAATGAGCAGTTCTTC. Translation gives CSARVVGDNEQFF.

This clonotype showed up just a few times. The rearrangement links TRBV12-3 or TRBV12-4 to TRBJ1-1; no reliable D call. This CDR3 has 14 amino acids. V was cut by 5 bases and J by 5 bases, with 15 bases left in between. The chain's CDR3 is CASSSGKARTEAFF. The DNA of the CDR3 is TGTGCCAGCAGTAGCGGCAAGGCGAGAACTGAAGCTTTCTTT.

In DNA form, the CDR3 reads TGTGCCAGCGGCCTTCGTACAGGGGTGTATAGCTCTGGAAACACCATATATTTT. Its translation is CASGLRTGVYSSGNTIYF. The chain employs TRBV7-6 and TRBJ1-3; 7 nucleotides line up with TRBD1. J gave up 0 bases and V 8 bases, and 16 bases lay outside the gene matches. CDR3 length: 18 residues. Germline CDR1 SGHVS, CDR2 FNYEAQ.

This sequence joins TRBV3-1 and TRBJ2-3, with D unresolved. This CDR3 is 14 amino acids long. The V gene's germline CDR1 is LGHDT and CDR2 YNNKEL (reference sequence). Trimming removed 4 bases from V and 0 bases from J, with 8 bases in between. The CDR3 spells CASSRQTSTDTQYF. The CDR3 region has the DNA TGTGCCAGCAGCCGGCAAACGAGCACAGATACGCAGTATTTT.

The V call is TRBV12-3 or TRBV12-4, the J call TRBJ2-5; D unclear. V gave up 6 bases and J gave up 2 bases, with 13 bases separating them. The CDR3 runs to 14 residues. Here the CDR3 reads CASSMRRRQETQYF. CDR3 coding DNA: TGTGCCAGCAGCATGAGGAGAAGACAAGAGACCCAGTACTTC.

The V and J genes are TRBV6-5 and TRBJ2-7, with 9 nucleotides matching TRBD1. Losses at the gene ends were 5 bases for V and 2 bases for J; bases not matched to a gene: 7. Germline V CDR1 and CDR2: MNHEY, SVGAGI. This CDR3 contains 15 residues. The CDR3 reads CASSKTGGSPYEQYF. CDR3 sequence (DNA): TGTGCCAGCAGTAAAACAGGGGGCTCCCCCTACGAGCAGTACTTC.

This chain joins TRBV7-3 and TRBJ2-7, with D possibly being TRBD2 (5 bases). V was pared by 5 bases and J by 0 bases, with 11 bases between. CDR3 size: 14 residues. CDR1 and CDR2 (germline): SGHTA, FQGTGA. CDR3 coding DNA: TGTGCCAGCAGCCCGACGGGATACTCCTACGAGCAGTACTTC. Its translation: CASSPTGYSYEQYF.

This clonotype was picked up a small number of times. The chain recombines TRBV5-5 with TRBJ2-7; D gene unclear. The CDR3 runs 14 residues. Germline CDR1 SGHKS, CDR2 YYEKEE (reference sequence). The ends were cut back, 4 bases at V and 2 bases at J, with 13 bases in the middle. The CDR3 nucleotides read TGTGCCAGCAGCCCTCGGGCGGTTACCTACGAGCAGTACTTC. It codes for CASSPRAVTYEQYF.

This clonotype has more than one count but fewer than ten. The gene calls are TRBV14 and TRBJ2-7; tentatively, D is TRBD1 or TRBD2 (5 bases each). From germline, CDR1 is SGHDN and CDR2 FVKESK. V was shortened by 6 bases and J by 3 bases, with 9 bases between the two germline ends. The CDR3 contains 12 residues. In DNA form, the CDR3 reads TGTGCCAGCAGACGGGACGGCTACGAGCAGTACTTC. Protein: CASRRDGYEQYF.

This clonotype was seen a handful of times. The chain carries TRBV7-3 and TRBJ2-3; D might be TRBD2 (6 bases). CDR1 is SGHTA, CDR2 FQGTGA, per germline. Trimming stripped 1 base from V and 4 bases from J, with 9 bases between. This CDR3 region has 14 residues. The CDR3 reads CASSLKEGPDTQYF. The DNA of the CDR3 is TGTGCCAGCAGCTTAAAGGAGGGACCAGATACGCAGTATTTT.

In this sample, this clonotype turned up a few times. The CDR3 loop reads CASRSPSGGLLETQYF. The DNA for the CDR3 is TGTGCCAGCCGATCGCCCAGCGGGGGTCTTCTGGAGACCCAGTACTTC. J is TRBJ2-5 and V is TRBV7-2, with 8 bases aligning to TRBD2. Germline V gives CDR1 SGHTA, CDR2 FQGNSA. This CDR3 region has 16 residues. V lost 8 bases, J lost 5 bases, and 16 bases stayed unmatched.

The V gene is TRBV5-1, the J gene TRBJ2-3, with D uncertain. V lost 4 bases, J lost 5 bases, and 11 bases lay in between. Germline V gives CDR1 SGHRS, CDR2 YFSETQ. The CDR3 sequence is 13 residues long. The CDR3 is CASSPPGGDTQYF. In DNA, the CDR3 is TGCGCCAGCAGCCCACCTGGTGGAGATACGCAGTATTTT.

The CDR3 region is CASTDRDGYGYTF. The CDR3 DNA sequence: TGTGCCAGCACCGACCGGGACGGCTATGGCTACACCTTC. This chain connects TRBV6-6 to TRBJ1-2, with a weak D call TRBD1 (5 bases). V was clipped by 7 bases and J by 4 bases, with 13 bases between them. Germline loops: CDR1 MNHNY, CDR2 SVGAGI (reference sequence). The CDR3 has 13 amino acids.

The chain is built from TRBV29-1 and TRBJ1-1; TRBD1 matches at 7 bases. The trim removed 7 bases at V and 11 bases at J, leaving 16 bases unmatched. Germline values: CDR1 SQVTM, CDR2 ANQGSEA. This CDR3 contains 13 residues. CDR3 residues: CSATVSRQGRAFF. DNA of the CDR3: TGCAGCGCTACGGTGTCCCGACAGGGCAGGGCTTTCTTT. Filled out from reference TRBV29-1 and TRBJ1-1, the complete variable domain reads SAVISQKPSRDICQRGTSLTIQCQVDSQVTMMFWYRQQPGQSLTLIATANQGSEATYESGFVIDKFPISRPNLTFSTLTVSNMSPEDSSIYLCSATVSRQGRAFFGQGTRLTVV.

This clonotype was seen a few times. The CDR3 DNA reads as TGTGCCAGCAGCTGGGGTAGCGGGGGCCTACAGGGGCAGTTCTTC. Protein sequence: CASSWGSGGLQGQFF. The chain couples TRBV7-3 to TRBJ2-1, with 9 bases aligning to TRBD2. Losses at the gene ends were 4 bases for V and 12 bases for J; bases not matched to a gene: 13. The CDR3 covers 15 residues. Germline lookup yields CDR1 SGHTA and CDR2 FQGTGA. Full variable domain (missing parts from reference TRBV7-3 and TRBJ2-1): GAGVSQTPSNKVTEKGKYVELRCDPISGHTALYWYRQSLGQGPEFLIYFQGTGAADDSGLPNDRFFAVRPEGSVSTLKIQRTERGDSAVYLCASSWGSGGLQGQFFGPGTRLTVL.

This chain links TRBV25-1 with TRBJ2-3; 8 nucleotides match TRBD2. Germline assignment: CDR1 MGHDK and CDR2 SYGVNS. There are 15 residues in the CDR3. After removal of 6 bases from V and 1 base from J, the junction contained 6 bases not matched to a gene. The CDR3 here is CASSLAGSGTDTQYF. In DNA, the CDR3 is TGTGCCAGCAGCTTAGCGGGGTCTGGCACAGATACGCAGTATTTT.

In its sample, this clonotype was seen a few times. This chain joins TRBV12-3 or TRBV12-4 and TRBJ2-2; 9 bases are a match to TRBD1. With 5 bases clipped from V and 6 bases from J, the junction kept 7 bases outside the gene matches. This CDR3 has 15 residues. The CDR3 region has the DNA TGTGCCAGCAGTCCGGTGGGACAGGGCCCCGGGGAGCTGTTTTTT. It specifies CASSPVGQGPGELFF.

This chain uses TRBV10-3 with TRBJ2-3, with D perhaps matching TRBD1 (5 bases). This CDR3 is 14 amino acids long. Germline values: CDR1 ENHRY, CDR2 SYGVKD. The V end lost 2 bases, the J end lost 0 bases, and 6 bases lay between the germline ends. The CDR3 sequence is CAISERGSTDTQYF. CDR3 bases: TGTGCCATCAGTGAGAGGGGTAGCACAGATACGCAGTATTTT.

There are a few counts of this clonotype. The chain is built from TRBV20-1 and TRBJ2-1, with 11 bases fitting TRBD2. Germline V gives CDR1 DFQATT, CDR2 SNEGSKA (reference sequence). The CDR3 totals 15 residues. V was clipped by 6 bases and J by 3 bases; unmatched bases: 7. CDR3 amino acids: CSALLAGGRYNEQFF. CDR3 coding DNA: TGCAGTGCACTCCTAGCGGGGGGCCGCTACAATGAGCAGTTCTTC.

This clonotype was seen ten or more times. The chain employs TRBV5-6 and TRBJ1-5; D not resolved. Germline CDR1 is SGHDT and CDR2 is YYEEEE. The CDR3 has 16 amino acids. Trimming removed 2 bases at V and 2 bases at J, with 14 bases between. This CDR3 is CASSLRPEYGNQPQHF. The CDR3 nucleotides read TGTGCCAGCAGCTTACGCCCAGAGTACGGCAATCAGCCCCAGCATTTT.

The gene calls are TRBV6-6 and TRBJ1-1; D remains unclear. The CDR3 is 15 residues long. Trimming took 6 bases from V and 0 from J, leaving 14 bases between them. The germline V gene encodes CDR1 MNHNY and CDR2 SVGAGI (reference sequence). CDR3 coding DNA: TGTGCCAGCAGAGAAGACGTCCCCATGAACACTGAAGCTTTCTTT. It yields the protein CASREDVPMNTEAFF.

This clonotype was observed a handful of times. The CDR3 coding sequence is TGTGCCAGCAGCCAGAGGACAGGAGGAGAGACCCAGTACTTC. This gives the protein CASSQRTGGETQYF. The chain recombines TRBV7-6 with TRBJ2-5; 7 bases match TRBD1. The CDR3 length is 14 residues. CDR1 and CDR2 from the germline V gene are SGHVS and FNYEAQ. The trim removed 5 bases at V and 4 bases at J, leaving 7 bases unmatched.

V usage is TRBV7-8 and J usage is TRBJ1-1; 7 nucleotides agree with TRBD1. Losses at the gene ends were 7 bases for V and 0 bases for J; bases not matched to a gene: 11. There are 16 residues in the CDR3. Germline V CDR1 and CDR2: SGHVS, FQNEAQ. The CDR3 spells CASTPIPGQMNTEAFF. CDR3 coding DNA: TGTGCCAGCACCCCAATACCGGGACAGATGAACACTGAAGCTTTCTTT.

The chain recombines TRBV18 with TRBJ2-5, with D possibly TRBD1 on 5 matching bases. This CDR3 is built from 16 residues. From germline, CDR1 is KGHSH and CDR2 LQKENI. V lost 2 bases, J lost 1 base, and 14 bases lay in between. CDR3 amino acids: CASSPMTVIAQETQYF. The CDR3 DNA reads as TGTGCCAGCTCACCAATGACAGTCATAGCCCAAGAGACCCAGTACTTC.

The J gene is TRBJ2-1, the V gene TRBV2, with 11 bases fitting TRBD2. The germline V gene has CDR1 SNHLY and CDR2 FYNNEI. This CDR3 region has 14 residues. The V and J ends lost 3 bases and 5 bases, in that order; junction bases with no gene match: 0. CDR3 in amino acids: CASSEGLADNEQFF. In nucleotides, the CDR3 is TGTGCCAGCAGTGAGGGACTAGCGGACAATGAGCAGTTCTTC.

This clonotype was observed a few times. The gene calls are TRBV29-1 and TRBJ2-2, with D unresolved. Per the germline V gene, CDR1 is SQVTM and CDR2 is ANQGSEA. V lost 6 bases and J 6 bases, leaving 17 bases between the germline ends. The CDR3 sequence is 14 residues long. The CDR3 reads CSVVRARFPGELFF. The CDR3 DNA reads TGCAGCGTAGTCCGGGCCAGATTTCCCGGGGAGCTGTTTTTT.